This T cell receptor (beta chain) was profiled in a study of human T cells and chemical hapten exposure. The study's findings and limits: Donors in the study had alopecia, meaning their immune response may differ from healthy people's.

This clonotype has a count of ten or more. Its target is unknown. Time point here: patch test 2, 6 weeks after DPC sensitization. Stated treatment: therapeutic diphenylcyclopropenone sensitization with weekly scalp DPC. There are 14 residues in the CDR3. Germline CDR1 reads MNHEY; CDR2 reads SVGEGT. Trimming pared 5 bases from V and 0 bases from J, leaving 9 bases between. TCRdb reprocessed the RACE reads via MiXCR and lists one record per CDR3 protein. The table records 65,000 to 90,000 distinct CDR3 sequences, about 6.6% of them present only once. The chain employs TRBV6-2 or TRBV6-3 and TRBJ2-3, with D maybe TRBD2 (5 bases). The receptor's source is a woman younger than 45 with alopecia areata. Some clones in this sample may be carry-over from other donors' samples. This specimen was whole blood, taken in connection with sensitization to the hapten diphenylcyclopropenone (DPC). CDR3 sequence reads: CASSGLFSTDTQYF. DNA of the CDR3: TGTGCCAGCAGTGGACTGTTTAGCACAGATACGCAGTATTTT.